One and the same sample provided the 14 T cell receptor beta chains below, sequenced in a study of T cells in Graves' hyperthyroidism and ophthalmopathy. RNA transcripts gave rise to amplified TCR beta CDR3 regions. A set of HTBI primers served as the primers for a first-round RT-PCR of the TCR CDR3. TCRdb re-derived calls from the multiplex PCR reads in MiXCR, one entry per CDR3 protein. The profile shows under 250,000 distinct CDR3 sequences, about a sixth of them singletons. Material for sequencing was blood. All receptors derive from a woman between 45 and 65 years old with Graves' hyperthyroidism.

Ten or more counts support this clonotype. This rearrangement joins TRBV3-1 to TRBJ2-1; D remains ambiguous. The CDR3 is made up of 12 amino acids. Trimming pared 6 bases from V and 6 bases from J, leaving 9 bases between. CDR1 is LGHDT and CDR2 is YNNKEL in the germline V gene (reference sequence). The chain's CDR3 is CASSPTPNEQFF. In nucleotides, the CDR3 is TGTGCCAGCAGTCCCACCCCCAATGAGCAGTTCTTC.

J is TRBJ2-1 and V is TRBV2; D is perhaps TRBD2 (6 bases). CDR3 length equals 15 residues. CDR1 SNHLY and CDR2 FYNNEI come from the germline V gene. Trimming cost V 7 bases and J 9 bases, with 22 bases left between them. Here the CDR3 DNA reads TGTGCCAGCAAGGATTGGGTTACGGGAGTCGGTGAGCAGTTCTTC. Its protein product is CASKDWVTGVGEQFF.

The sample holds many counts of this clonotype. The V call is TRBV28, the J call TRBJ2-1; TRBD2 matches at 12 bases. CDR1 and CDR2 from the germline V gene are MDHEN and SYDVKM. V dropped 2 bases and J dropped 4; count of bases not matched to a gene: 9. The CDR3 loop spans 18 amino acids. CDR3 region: CASSLGLAGGPRYNEQFF. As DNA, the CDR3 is TGTGCCAGCAGTTTAGGCCTAGCGGGAGGGCCTAGGTACAATGAGCAGTTCTTC.

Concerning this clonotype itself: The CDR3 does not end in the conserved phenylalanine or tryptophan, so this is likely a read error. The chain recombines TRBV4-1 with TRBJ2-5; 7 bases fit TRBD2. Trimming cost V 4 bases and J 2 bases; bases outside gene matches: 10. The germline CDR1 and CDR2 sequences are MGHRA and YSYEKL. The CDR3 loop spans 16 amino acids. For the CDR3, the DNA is TGCGCCAGCAGCCCTCATCCATCTAGCGGACAAGAGACCCAGTACTCC. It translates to CASSPHPSSGQETQYS.

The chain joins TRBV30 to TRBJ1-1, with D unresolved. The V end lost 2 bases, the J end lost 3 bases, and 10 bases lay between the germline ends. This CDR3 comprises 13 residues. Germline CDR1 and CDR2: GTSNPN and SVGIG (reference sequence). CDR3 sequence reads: CAWSPRRDTEAFF. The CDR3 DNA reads TGTGCCTGGAGTCCGAGGAGGGACACTGAAGCTTTCTTT.

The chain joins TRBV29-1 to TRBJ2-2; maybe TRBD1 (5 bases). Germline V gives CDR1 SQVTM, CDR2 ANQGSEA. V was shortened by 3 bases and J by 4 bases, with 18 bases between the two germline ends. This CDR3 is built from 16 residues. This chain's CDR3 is CSVEAQGLLGTGELFF. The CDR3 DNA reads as TGCAGCGTTGAGGCGCAGGGATTATTAGGCACCGGGGAGCTGTTTTTT.

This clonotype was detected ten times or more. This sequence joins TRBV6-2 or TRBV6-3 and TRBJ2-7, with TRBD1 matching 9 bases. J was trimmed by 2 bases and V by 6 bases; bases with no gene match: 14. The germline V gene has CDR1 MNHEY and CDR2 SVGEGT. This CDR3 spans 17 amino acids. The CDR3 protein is CASRPPGQGLVTYEQYF. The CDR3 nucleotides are TGTGCCAGCAGGCCTCCGGGACAGGGATTAGTGACCTACGAGCAGTACTTC.

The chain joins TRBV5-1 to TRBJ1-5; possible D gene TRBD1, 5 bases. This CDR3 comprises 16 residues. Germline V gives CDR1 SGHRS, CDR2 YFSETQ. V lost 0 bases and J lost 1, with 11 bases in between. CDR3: CASSLAGSGSNQPQHF. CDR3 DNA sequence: TGCGCCAGCAGCTTGGCAGGGTCCGGGAGCAATCAGCCCCAGCATTTT.

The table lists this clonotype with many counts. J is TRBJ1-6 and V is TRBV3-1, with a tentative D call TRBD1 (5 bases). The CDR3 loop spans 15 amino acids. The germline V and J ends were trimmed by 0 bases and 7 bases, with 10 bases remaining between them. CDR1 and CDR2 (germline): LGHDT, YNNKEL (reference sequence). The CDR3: CASSQDGASNSPLHF. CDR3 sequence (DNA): TGTGCCAGCAGCCAAGACGGGGCGTCCAATTCACCCCTCCACTTT.

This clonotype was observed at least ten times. DNA of the CDR3: TGTGCCAGCAGCCAAATGGGCACTGAAGCTTTCTTT. Protein product: CASSQMGTEAFF. The V gene is TRBV3-1, the J gene TRBJ1-1; D is undetermined. The V end lost 2 bases, the J end lost 4 bases, and 5 bases lay between the germline ends. This CDR3 comprises 12 residues. Germline V CDR1 and CDR2: LGHDT, YNNKEL (reference sequence).

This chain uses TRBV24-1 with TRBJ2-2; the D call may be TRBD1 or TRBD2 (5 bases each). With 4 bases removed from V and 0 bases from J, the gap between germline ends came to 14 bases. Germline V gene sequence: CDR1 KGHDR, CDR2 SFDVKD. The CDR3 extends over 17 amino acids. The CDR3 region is CATSELWDGTNTGELFF. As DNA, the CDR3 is TGTGCCACCAGTGAGCTCTGGGACGGCACGAACACCGGGGAGCTGTTTTTT.

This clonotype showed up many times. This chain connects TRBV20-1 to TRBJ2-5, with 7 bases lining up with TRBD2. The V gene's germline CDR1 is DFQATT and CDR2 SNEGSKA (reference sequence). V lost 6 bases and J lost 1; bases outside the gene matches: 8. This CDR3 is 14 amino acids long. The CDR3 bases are TGCAGTGCCCAAGGAGGGAGGGGCCAAGAGACCCAGTACTTC. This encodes CSAQGGRGQETQYF.

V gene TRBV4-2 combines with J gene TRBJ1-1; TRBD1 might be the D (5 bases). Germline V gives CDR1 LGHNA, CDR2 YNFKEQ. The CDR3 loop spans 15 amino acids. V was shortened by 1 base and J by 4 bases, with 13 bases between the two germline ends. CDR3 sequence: CASSQGTGRATEAFF. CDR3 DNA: TGTGCCAGCAGCCAAGGGACCGGCAGGGCCACTGAAGCTTTCTTT.

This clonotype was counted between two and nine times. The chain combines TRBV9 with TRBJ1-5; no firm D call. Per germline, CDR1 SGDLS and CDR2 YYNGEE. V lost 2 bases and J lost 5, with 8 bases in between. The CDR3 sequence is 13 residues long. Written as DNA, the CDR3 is TGTGCCAGCAGCGTGGCAGGCGATCAGCCCCAGCATTTT. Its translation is CASSVAGDQPQHF.